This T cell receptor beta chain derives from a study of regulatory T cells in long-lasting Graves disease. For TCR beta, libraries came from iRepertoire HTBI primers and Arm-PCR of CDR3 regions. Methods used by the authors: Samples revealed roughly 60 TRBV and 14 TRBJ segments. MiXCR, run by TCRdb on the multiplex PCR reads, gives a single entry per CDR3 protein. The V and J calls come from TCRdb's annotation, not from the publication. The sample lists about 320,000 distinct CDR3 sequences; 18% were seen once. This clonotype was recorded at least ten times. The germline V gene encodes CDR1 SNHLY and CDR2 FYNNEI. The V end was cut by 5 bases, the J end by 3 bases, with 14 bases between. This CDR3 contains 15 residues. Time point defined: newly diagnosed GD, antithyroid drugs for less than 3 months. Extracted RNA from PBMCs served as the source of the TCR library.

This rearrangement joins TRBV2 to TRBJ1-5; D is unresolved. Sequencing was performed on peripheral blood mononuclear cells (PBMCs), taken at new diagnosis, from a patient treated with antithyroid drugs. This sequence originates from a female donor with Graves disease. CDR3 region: CASSQDGAPNQPQHF. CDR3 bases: TGTGCCAGCAGTCAGGATGGCGCCCCCAATCAGCCCCAGCATTTT. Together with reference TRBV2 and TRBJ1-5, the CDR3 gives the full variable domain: EPEVTQTPSHQVTQMGQEVILRCVPISNHLYFYWYRQILGQKVEFLVSFYNNEISEKSEIFDDQFSVERPDGSNFTLKIRSTKLEDSAMYFCASSQDGAPNQPQHFGDGTRLSIL.